This T cell receptor (beta chain) was found in a study of blood T cell repertoires in COVID-19. Study background: The United States, Italy and Spain were the sources of the acute and convalescent COVID-19 samples. Sources were T cells, B-cell-depleted T cells, or PBMCs; the material itself was cDNA or gDNA.

V was clipped by 4 bases and J by 8 bases, with 14 bases between them. CDR1 KGHSH and CDR2 LQKENI come from the germline V gene. This CDR3 comprises 14 residues. As processed by the authors: Estimation of nucleated cell counts was performed using reference gene primer amplification. TCRdb's table, derived via immunoSEQ multiplex PCR, lists solely in-frame clones and lacks some. V and J calls and clone size are given by that table; D and trimming were obtained from the DNA. Of fewer than 200,000 clones in the sample, approximately 83% are singletons; the top ten hold approximately 11%. Sequenced: peripheral blood. The V call is TRBV18, the J call TRBJ1-4, with D perhaps matching TRBD1 (5 bases). This receptor was taken from a man in his 70s with active or convalescent COVID-19. The DNA for the CDR3 is TGTGCCAGCTCACGGGGCCCGCCACCCGAAAAACTGTTTTTT. This gives the protein CASSRGPPPEKLFF.